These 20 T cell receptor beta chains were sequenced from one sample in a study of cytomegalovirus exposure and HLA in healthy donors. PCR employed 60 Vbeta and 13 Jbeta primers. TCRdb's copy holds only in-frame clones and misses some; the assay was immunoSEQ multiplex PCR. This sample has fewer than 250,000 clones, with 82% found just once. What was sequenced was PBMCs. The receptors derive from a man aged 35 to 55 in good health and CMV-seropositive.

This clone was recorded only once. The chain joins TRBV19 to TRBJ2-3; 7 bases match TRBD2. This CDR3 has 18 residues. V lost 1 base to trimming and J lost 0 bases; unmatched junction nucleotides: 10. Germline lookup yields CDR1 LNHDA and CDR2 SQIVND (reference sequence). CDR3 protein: CASSIGPGRVGSTDTQYF. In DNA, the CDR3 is TGTGCCAGTAGTATAGGACCGGGGAGGGTCGGGAGCACAGATACGCAGTATTTT.

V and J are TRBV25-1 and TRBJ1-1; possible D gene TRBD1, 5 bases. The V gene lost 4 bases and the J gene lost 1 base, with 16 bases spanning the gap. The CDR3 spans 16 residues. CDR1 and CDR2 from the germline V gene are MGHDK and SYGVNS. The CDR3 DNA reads TGTGCCAGCAGTGCCCTTATAATGACAGCGAACACTGAAGCTTTCTTT. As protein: CASSALIMTANTEAFF.

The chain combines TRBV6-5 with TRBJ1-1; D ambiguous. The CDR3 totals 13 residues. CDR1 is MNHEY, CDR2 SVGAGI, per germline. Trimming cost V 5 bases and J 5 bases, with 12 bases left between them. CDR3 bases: TGTGCCAGCAGTGAAGACCGCGGGACTGAAGCTTTCTTT. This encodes CASSEDRGTEAFF.

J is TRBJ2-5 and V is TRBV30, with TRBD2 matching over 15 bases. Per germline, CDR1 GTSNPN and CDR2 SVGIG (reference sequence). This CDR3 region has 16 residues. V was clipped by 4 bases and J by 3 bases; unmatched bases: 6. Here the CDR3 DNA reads TGTGCCTGGACTACCGGGACTAGCGGGAGGAAAGAGACCCAGTACTTC. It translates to CAWTTGTSGRKETQYF.

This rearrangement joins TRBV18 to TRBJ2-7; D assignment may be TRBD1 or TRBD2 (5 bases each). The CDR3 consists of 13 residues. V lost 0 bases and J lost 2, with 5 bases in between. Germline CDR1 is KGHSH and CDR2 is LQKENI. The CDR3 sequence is CASSPPGAYEQYV. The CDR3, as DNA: TGTGCCAGCTCACCACCGGGGGCCTACGAGCAGTACGTC.

CDR3 sequence (DNA): TGTGCCAGCAGCGTCTCTAGCGGGGGAACAGATACGCAGTATTTT. This gives the protein CASSVSSGGTDTQYF. This chain uses TRBV9 with TRBJ2-3, with TRBD2 matching over 10 bases. With V trimmed by 2 bases and J by 3 bases, 3 bases remained unmatched. The CDR3 is 15 amino acids. Germline V gives CDR1 SGDLS, CDR2 YYNGEE.

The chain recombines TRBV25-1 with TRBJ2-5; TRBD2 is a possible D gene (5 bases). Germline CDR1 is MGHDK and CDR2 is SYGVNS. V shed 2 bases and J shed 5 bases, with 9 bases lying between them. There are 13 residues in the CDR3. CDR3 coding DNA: TGTGCCAGCAGTGAAGGGTGGAGGGAGACCCAGTACTTC. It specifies CASSEGWRETQYF.

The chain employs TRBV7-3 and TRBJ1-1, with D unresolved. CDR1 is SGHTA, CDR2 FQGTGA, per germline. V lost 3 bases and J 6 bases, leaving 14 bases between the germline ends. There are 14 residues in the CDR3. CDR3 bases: TGTGCCAGCAGCTTCTCCCCTGGTGCGGCTGAAGCTTTCTTT. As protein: CASSFSPGAAEAFF.

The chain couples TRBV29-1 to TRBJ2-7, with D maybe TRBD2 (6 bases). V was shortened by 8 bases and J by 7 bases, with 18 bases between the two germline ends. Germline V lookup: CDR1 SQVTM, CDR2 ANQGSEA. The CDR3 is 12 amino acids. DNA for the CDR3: TGCAGCCCCGGAGAGAAAGGAGGGGAGCAGTACGTC. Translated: CSPGEKGGEQYV.

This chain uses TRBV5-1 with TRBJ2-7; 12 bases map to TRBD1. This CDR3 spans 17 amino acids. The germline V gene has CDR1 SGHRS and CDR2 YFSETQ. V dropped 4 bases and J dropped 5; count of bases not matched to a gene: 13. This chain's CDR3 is CASSPGTGGEGYDEQYF. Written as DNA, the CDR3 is TGCGCCAGCAGCCCGGGGACAGGGGGCGAAGGGTACGACGAGCAGTACTTC.

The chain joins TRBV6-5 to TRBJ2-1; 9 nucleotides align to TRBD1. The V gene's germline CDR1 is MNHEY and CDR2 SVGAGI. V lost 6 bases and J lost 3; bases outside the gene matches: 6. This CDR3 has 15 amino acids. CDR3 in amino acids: CASRTGTGNYNEQFF. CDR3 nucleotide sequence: TGTGCCAGCAGGACCGGGACAGGGAACTACAATGAGCAGTTCTTC.

CDR3 region: CASGLAGAYGDTQYF. The CDR3, as DNA: TGTGCCAGCGGACTAGCGGGAGCTTATGGAGATACGCAGTATTTT. The rearrangement links TRBV9 to TRBJ2-3; the match to TRBD2 covers 13 bases. Per the germline V gene, CDR1 is SGDLS and CDR2 is YYNGEE. The CDR3 is made up of 15 amino acids. The ends lost 7 bases at V and 5 bases at J; junction bases unmatched: 7.

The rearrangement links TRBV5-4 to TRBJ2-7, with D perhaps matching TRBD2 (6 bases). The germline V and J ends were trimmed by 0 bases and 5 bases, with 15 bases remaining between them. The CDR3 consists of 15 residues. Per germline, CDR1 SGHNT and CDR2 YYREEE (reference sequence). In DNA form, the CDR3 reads TGTGCCAGCAGCTTGGAGAGTGGGAGGTGGAACGAGCAGTACGTC. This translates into CASSLESGRWNEQYV.

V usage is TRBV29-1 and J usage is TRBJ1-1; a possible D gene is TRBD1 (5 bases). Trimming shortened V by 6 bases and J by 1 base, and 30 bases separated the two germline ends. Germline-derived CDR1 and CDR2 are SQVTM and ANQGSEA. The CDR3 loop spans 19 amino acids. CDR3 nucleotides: TGCAGCGTATTTTCGGCGTTGTCGCAGGGTGAATTGGGGAACACTGAAGCTTTCTTT. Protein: CSVFSALSQGELGNTEAFF.

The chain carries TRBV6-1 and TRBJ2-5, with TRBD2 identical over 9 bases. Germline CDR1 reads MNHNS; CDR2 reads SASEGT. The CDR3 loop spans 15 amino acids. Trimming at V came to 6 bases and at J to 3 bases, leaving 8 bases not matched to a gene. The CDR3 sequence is CASSAGLAREETQYF. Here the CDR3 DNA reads TGTGCCAGCAGCGCGGGACTAGCTAGGGAAGAGACCCAGTACTTC.

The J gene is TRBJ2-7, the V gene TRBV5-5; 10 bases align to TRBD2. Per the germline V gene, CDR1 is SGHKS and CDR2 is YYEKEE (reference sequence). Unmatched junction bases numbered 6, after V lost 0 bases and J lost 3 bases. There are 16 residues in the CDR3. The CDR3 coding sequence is TGTGCCAGCAGCTTGGGCCTAGCGGGAGTCAGCTACGAGCAGTACTTC. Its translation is CASSLGLAGVSYEQYF. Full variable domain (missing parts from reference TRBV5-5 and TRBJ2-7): DAGVTQSPTHLIKTRGQQVTLRCSPISGHKSVSWYQQVLGQGPQFIFQYYEKEERGRGNFPDRFSARQFPNYSSELNVNALLLGDSALYLCASSLGLAGVSYEQYFGPGTRLTVT.

CDR3 in DNA: TGTGCCAGCAGTGACGCCCCAGGAAAGGTCGGCTACACCTTC. Protein sequence: CASSDAPGKVGYTF. The rearrangement uses TRBV6-4 and TRBJ1-2; D remains unclear. The CDR3 has 14 residues. V lost 2 bases to trimming and J lost 8 bases, with 15 bases between them. Germline assignment: CDR1 MRHNA and CDR2 SNTAGT.

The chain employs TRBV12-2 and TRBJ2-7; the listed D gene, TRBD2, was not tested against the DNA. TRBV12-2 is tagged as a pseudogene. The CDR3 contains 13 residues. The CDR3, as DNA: TGTGCAAGTCGCCCGGGACTCCCTCGCGAGCAGTACGTC. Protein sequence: CASRPGLPREQYV.

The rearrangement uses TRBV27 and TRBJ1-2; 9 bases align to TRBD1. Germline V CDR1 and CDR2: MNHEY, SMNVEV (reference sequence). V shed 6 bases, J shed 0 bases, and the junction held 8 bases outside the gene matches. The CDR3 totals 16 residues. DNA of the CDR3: TGTGCCAGCAGCCGGACAGGGGCAGAAGCTAACTATGGCTACACCTTC. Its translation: CASSRTGAEANYGYTF.

CDR3 bases: TGTGCCAGCAGTGATGGGACAGCGAGGAGCACAGATACGCAGTATTTT. Amino acid sequence: CASSDGTARSTDTQYF. V usage is TRBV2 and J usage is TRBJ2-3; 7 positions match TRBD1. V shed 3 bases, J shed 0 bases, and the junction held 6 bases outside the gene matches. This CDR3 is 16 amino acids long. CDR1 and CDR2 (germline): SNHLY, FYNNEI.